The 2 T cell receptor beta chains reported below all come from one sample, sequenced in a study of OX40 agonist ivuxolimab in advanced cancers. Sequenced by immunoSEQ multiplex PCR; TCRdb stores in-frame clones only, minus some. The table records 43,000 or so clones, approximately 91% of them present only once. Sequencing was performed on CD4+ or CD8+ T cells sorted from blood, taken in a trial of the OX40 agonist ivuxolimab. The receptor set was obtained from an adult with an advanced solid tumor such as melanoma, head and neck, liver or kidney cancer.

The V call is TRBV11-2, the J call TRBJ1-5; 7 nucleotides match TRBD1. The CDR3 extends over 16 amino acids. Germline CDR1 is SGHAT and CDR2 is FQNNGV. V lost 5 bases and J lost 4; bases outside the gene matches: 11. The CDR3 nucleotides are TGTGCCAGCAGCCCACCTCGACAGGGATTTAATCAGCCCCAGCATTTT. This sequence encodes CASSPPRQGFNQPQHF.

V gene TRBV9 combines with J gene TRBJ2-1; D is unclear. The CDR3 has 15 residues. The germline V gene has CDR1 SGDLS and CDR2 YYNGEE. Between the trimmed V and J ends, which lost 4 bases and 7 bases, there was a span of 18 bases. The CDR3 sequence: CASSPQQFISNEQFF. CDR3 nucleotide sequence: TGTGCCAGCAGCCCACAACAGTTTATAAGTAATGAGCAGTTCTTC.